This TCR beta chain was found in a study of T-cell reconstitution after alpha-beta-depleted transplantation in children (dated by TCRdb to 2015 to 2016). Regarding the complete study: T-cell immune reconstitution after TCRalphabeta/CD19-depleted allogeneic hematopoietic cell transplantation in children was quantitatively tracked in the study by means of TCR repertoire profiling.

Beyond this particular receptor, the publication reports: In some patients, the high TCRbeta diversity seen at day 60 was put down to recipient T cells and intrathymic progenitors that had survived conditioning. The apparently early alphabetaT-cell count recovery about two months after transplant was reportedly dependent on only several hundred rapidly expanded clones derived from non-depleted graft cells. The frequencies of hyperexpanded clones fell over the following months, and after one year, T-cell counts and TCRbeta diversity were mostly attributed to newly produced T cells.

The intended sense of this specimen's treatment or condition label: allogeneic hematopoietic cell transplantation with graft depleted of TCRalphabeta T cells and CD19 B cells. The children who served as transplant recipients had been given grafts of TCRalphabeta/CD19-depleted allogeneic hematopoietic cells. A word on this clonotype: The clone's antigen remains unknown. No base quality values were provided; no much bigger clone lies one nucleotide off.

Library construction relied on PCR. For sequencing, an Illumina HiSeq 2500 was employed. Molecular barcoding was employed in the preparation of TCR libraries, with unique molecular identifiers being used to normalize TCRbeta repertoire quantification. The raw public data were reprocessed by TCRdb itself: fastp quality trimming at Q25, MiXCR clonotype calling, in-frame beta chains only. Every distinct CDR3 protein forms one entry, paired with its most common genes and DNA. Here the sample has some 200,000 distinct CDR3 sequences; approximately 6% occur a single time. Approximately 4.1% of the sample is in the top ten clones. Via the germline V gene, CDR1 is KGHSH and CDR2 LQKENI. Trimming costs V 4 bases and J 4 bases, and their ends lie 7 bases apart. The cysteine opens and the phenylalanine closes a CDR3 of 13 amino acids. This entry keeps only the CDR3 DNA: 39 bases, framed from base 1.

This clonotype was sampled from a girl in the first two years of life with combined immunodeficiency, due to receive a stem cell transplant. This chain joins TRBV18 to TRBJ2-2, with the D gene not clear enough to name. The sample in question was PBMCs, obtained before TCRalphabeta/CD19-depleted stem cell transplant. The sequenced DNA is TGTGCCAGCTCACTTCCCAGCACCGGGGAGCTGTTTTTT. Translation gives CASSLPSTGELFF.